This T cell receptor beta chain was identified during a study of blood T cell repertoires in COVID-19. Study summary: Sources were T cells, B-cell-depleted T cells, or PBMCs; the material itself was cDNA or gDNA.

TCRdb's copy holds only in-frame clones and misses some; the assay was immunoSEQ multiplex PCR. Of around 200,000 clones in the sample, 86% are singletons; the top ten hold about 5.6%. This clone was counted once. The CDR3 sequence is 16 residues long. Germline loops: CDR1 SGHVS, CDR2 FQNEAQ. Trimming cost V 6 bases and J 1 base; bases outside gene matches: 7. Membership in each cohort depended on participant-reported clinical history. This chain connects TRBV7-8 to TRBJ2-2; the match to TRBD2 covers 8 bases. The source is a man aged 35 to 55 with acute COVID-19. Sequenced: PBMCs or T cells enriched from blood (not recorded which). The CDR3 loop reads CASSPFAGGNTGELFF. CDR3 nucleotides: TGTGCCAGCAGTCCCTTCGCGGGGGGGAACACCGGGGAGCTGTTTTTT. The variable domain in full, with the rest retrieved from reference TRBV7-8 and TRBJ2-2, is GAGVSQSPRYKVAKRGQDVALRCDPISGHVSLFWYQQALGQGPEFLTYFQNEAQLDKSGLPSDRFFAERPEGSVSTLKIQRTQQEDSAVYLCASSPFAGGNTGELFFGEGSRLTVL.